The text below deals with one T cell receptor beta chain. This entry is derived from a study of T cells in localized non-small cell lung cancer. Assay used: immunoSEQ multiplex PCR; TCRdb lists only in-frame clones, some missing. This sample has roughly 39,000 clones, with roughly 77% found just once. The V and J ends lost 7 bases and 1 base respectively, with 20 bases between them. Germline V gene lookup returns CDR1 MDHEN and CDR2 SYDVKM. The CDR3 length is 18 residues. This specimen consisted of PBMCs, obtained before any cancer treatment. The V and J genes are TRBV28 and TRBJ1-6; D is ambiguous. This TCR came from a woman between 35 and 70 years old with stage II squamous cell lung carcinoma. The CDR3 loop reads CASTPRGPYSSYNSPLHF. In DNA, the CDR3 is TGTGCCAGCACCCCGCGCGGACCCTACTCTTCCTATAATTCACCCCTCCACTTT.